This section outlines one TCR beta chain sequence together with its context. The data were taken from a study of Ad26.COV2.S vaccination and SARS-CoV-2 variants. Study details: Administration of Ad26.COV2.S was intramuscular, either once or twice 56 days apart.

The V gene's germline CDR1 is SEHNR and CDR2 FQNEAQ (reference sequence). The CDR3 is 14 residues long. Trimming cost V 5 bases and J 7 bases, with 12 bases left between them. Clones were read by immunoSEQ multiplex PCR, and TCRdb kept only the in-frame ones, dropping some. The sample lists hundreds of thousands of clones; approximately 86% were seen once. Regarding treatment: about 20 received Ad26.COV2.S at low or high dose, single or two shots; roughly five received placebo; per-sample allocation not given. Samples came from day 63 after the first vaccine or placebo injection. Immunization relied on an Ad26 vector, which expressed Wuhan-strain SARS-CoV-2 spike.

The receptor comes from a person aged 18-65 years who received the Ad26.COV2.S COVID-19 vaccine or a placebo. Source: peripheral blood, taken in a trial of Ad26.COV2.S vaccine versus placebo. This chain links TRBV7-9 with TRBJ1-6, with D unresolved. The CDR3 bases are TGTGCCAGCAGCCTCTGGACCACCAATTCACCCCTCCACTTT. Amino acid sequence: CASSLWTTNSPLHF.